The 12 T cell receptor beta chains given below trace back to one sample, sequenced in a study of vaccination effects on CD4 cells after COVID-19. After expansion with viral peptide pools in the ViraFEST assay, antigen-specific CD4+ T cells were sequenced. With approximately ten days of culture completed, CD4+ T cells were isolated. The vaccine recipients had no prior SARS-CoV-2 infection, with negative nucleocapsid antibodies. Generated by immunoSEQ multiplex PCR, the TCRdb table keeps only in-frame clones and is missing some. There are some 60,000 clones in the sample; around 77% occur only once, and 2.8% lies in the top ten. Antigens of these TCRs are unknown. The sample was CD4+ T cells from PBMCs cultured with HCoV-NL63 spike peptides, taken before COVID-19 vaccination. These receptors came from a human donor who received a COVID-19 vaccine.

The chain recombines TRBV3-1 (or the pseudogene TRBV3-2) with TRBJ2-3; 11 bases are shared with TRBD2. Per the germline V gene, CDR1 is LGHDT and CDR2 is YNNKEL (reference sequence). V trimming: 5 bases; J trimming: 5 bases; junction bases outside the gene matches: 3. CDR3 length equals 14 residues. For the CDR3, the DNA is TGTGCCAGCAGCAAGGGACTAGCGGTAGATACGCAGTATTTT. It encodes CASSKGLAVDTQYF.

The chain uses TRBV7-2 and TRBJ2-7; TRBD1 matches 7 bases. CDR1 and CDR2 from the germline V gene are SGHTA and FQGNSA. The J segment lost 0 bases and the V segment lost 5 bases, leaving 4 bases of the junction unmatched. The CDR3 covers 14 residues. The CDR3 sequence: CASSRDSLSYEQYV. In nucleotides, the CDR3 is TGTGCCAGCAGCAGGGACAGCCTCTCCTACGAGCAGTACGTC.

The chain uses TRBV27 and TRBJ2-1; TRBD2 matches 13 bases. The CDR3 runs 20 residues. The germline gives CDR1 MNHEY, CDR2 SMNVEV (reference sequence). Losses at the gene ends were 5 bases for V and 2 bases for J; bases not matched to a gene: 15. CDR3 sequence: CASSLRGLAGANRPYNEQFF. The DNA of the CDR3 is TGTGCCAGCAGTCTGAGAGGACTAGCGGGGGCCAACCGTCCCTACAATGAGCAGTTCTTC.

This sequence joins TRBV2 and TRBJ2-5; D possibly corresponds to TRBD1 (5 bases). CDR3 length: 13 residues. Germline V gene lookup returns CDR1 SNHLY and CDR2 FYNNEI. V lost 7 bases to trimming and J lost 2 bases, with 11 bases between them. The CDR3 DNA sequence: TGTGCCAGCACGGTTGACAGACAAGAGACCCAGTACTTC. Protein: CASTVDRQETQYF.

This chain connects TRBV14 to TRBJ2-1; unclear D gene. Germline-derived CDR1 and CDR2 are SGHDN and FVKESK. V was pared by 2 bases and J by 4 bases, with 3 bases between. The CDR3 covers 12 residues. Written as DNA, the CDR3 is TGTGCCAGCAGCCAACCTTACAATGAGCAGTTCTTC. Residues: CASSQPYNEQFF.

The rearrangement uses TRBV19 and TRBJ1-2; TRBD1 might be the D (6 bases). CDR1 is LNHDA and CDR2 is SQIVND in the germline V gene (reference sequence). V lost 5 bases and J lost 5, with 12 bases in between. The CDR3 is 13 amino acids. CDR3 residues: CASSQDSFYGYTF. In DNA, the CDR3 is TGTGCCAGTAGTCAGGACAGCTTTTATGGCTACACCTTC.

The chain employs TRBV6-6 and TRBJ2-7, with 7 nucleotides matching TRBD1. Germline CDR1 MNHNY, CDR2 SVGAGI (reference sequence). The CDR3 contains 14 residues. V lost 0 bases, J lost 3 bases, and 2 bases stayed unmatched. CDR3 sequence (DNA): TGTGCCAGCAGTTACTCGGGACAGCTCTACGAGCAGTACGTC. This sequence encodes CASSYSGQLYEQYV.

This rearrangement joins TRBV6-2 or TRBV6-3 to TRBJ1-4; possibly TRBD1 for D (6 bases). Between the trimmed V and J ends, which lost 2 bases and 7 bases, there was a span of 14 bases. The CDR3 is made up of 15 amino acids. Germline CDR1 and CDR2: MNHEY and SVGEGT. CDR3 loop: CASSYGQGTTEKLFF. The CDR3 DNA sequence: TGTGCCAGCAGTTACGGTCAGGGGACGACTGAAAAACTGTTTTTT.

CDR3 protein: CASSLGSTYEQYV. As DNA, the CDR3 is TGCGCCAGCAGCTTGGGTTCGACCTACGAGCAGTACGTC. This rearrangement joins TRBV5-1 to TRBJ2-7; no clear D. Germline lookup yields CDR1 SGHRS and CDR2 YFSETQ. The CDR3 extends over 13 amino acids. V dropped 0 bases and J dropped 2 bases, with 6 bases sitting between them.

The chain combines TRBV5-4 with TRBJ2-6; no definite D call. The V end lost 7 bases, the J end lost 4 bases, and 12 bases lay between the germline ends. The CDR3 contains 14 residues. Germline values: CDR1 SGHNT, CDR2 YYREEE (reference sequence). CDR3 in DNA: TGTGCCAGCTCGTCCTTTGCGGGGGCCAACGTCCTGACTTTC. It is translated as CASSSFAGANVLTF.

The CDR3 DNA is TGTGCCAGCGCCCGGGGACGAGAGGAAAAACTGTTTTTT. Translation gives CASARGREEKLFF. The chain joins TRBV7-9 to TRBJ1-4; D might be TRBD1 (5 bases). Germline-derived CDR1 and CDR2 are SEHNR and FQNEAQ (reference sequence). The V and J ends lost 8 bases and 8 bases respectively, with 15 bases between them. CDR3 size: 13 residues.

The chain combines TRBV7-2 with TRBJ1-1, with D possibly TRBD1 on 5 matching bases. The CDR3 length is 18 residues. Germline assignment: CDR1 SGHTA and CDR2 FQGNSA. V lost 6 bases, J lost 4 bases, and 27 bases lay in between. CDR3: CASSVPGARSRVITEAFF. The CDR3 nucleotides are TGTGCCAGCAGTGTACCCGGGGCGCGTTCCCGAGTTATCACTGAAGCTTTCTTT.